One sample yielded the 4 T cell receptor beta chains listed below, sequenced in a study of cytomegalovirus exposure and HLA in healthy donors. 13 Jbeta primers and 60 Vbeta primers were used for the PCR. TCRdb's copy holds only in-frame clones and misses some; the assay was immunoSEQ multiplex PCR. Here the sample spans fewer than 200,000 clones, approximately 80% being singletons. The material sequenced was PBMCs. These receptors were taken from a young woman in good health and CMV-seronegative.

The CDR3: CASSQAPLTPDTQYF. The CDR3 nucleotides read TGCGCCAGCAGCCAAGCTCCCCTGACTCCAGATACGCAGTATTTT. The rearrangement links TRBV4-1 to TRBJ2-3, with D uncertain. The CDR3 consists of 15 residues. Between the trimmed V and J ends, which lost 1 base and 4 bases, there was a span of 12 bases. Looked up from germline, CDR1 is MGHRA and CDR2 is YSYEKL.

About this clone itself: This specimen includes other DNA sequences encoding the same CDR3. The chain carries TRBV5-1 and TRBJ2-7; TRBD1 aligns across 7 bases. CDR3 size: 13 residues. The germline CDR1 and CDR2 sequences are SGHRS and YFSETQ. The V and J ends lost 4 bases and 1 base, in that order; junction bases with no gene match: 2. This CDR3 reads CASSRDRSYEQYF. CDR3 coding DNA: TGCGCCAGCAGCAGGGACAGATCCTACGAGCAGTACTTC.

In DNA form, the CDR3 reads TGTGCCAGCAGCCAACCGGGACAGACCCCCTCTGGGGCCAACGTCCTGACTTTC. This encodes CASSQPGQTPSGANVLTF. The chain has TRBV5-6 and TRBJ2-6; TRBD1 aligns across 7 bases. Trimming took 4 bases from V and 0 from J; bases not matched to a gene: 10. CDR1 SGHDT and CDR2 YYEEEE come from the germline V gene. This CDR3 comprises 18 residues.

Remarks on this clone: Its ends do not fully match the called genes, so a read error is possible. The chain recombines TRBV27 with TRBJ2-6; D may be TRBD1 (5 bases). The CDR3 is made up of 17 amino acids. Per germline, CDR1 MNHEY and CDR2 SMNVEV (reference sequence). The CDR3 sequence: CASSLFWESSGANGLTF. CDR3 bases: TGTGCCAGCAGTTTATTCTGGGAAAGCTCTGGGGCCAACGGCCTGACTTTC.